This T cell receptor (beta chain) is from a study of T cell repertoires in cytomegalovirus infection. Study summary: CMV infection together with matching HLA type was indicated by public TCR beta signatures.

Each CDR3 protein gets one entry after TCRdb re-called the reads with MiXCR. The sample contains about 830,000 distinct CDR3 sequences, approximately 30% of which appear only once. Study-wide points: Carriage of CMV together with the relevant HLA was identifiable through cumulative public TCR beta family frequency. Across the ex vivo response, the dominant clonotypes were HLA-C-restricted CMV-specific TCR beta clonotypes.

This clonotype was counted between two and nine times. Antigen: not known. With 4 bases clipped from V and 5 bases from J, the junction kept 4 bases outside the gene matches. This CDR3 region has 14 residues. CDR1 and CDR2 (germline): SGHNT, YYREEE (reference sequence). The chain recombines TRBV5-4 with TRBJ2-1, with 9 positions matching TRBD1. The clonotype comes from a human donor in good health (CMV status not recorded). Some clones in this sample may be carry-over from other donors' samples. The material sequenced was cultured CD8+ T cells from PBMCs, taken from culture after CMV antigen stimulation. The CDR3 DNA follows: TGTGCCAGCAGCATCCGGGACAGGGACAATGAGCAGTTCTTC. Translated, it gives CASSIRDRDNEQFF.